A single sample is the source of the 25 T cell receptor beta chains below, sequenced in a study of long-term antiretroviral therapy in people with HIV. The libraries were made with immunoSEQ v3.0 at survey level. Profiled with immunoSEQ multiplex PCR; TCRdb holds only in-frame clones, not every one. The sample holds about 16,000 clones; 78% are singletons and the top ten take approximately 13%. Specimen: unsorted PBMCs, collected 3.1 to 3.3 years after starting antiretroviral therapy. The receptor source for this set is a woman between 40 and 55 years old with HIV.

This clone was counted a few times. The chain couples TRBV25-1 to TRBJ1-6; 7 bases line up with TRBD1. Germline CDR1 MGHDK, CDR2 SYGVNS. The CDR3 loop spans 14 amino acids. J was trimmed by 10 bases and V by 2 bases; bases with no gene match: 5. CDR3 amino acids: CASSERGQRSPLHF. CDR3 DNA: TGTGCCAGCAGTGAACGGGGACAGCGCTCACCCCTCCACTTT.

The CDR3 region is CASSEAGTLAYEQYF. For the CDR3, the DNA is TGCGCCAGCAGTGAAGCCGGGACTCTGGCCTACGAGCAGTACTTC. This chain connects TRBV10-1 to TRBJ2-7; possible D gene TRBD2, 6 bases. Trimming shortened V by 3 bases and J by 2 bases, and 14 bases separated the two germline ends. This CDR3 is built from 15 residues. Germline CDR1 reads WNHNN; CDR2 reads SYGVQD (reference sequence).

This sequence joins TRBV5-4 and TRBJ2-5; 10 nucleotides agree with TRBD2. V was pared by 4 bases and J by 5 bases, with 5 bases of the junction left unmatched. Per the germline V gene, CDR1 is SGHNT and CDR2 is YYREEE (reference sequence). This CDR3 contains 14 residues. DNA for the CDR3: TGTGCCAGCAGCCCGGGACTAGCGCAGGAGACCCAGTACTTC. Protein sequence: CASSPGLAQETQYF.

The table lists this clone with a few counts. The chain carries TRBV5-1 and TRBJ2-3; 11 bases are a match to TRBD2. The CDR3 contains 16 residues. Germline CDR1 SGHRS, CDR2 YFSETQ. Trimming cost V 4 bases and J 6 bases; bases outside gene matches: 10. The CDR3 loop is CASSTGLAAVLDTQYF. The DNA for the CDR3 is TGCGCCAGCAGCACGGGACTAGCGGCCGTTCTGGATACGCAGTATTTT.

V gene TRBV6-6 combines with J gene TRBJ2-3; 7 bases are a match to TRBD2. J was trimmed by 1 base and V by 5 bases; bases with no gene match: 6. Germline V gene sequence: CDR1 MNHNY, CDR2 SVGAGI (reference sequence). The CDR3 runs to 15 residues. CDR3 loop: CASSGRGVGTDTQYF. The CDR3 DNA follows: TGTGCCAGCAGTGGACGGGGGGTTGGCACAGATACGCAGTATTTT.

V gene TRBV7-3 combines with J gene TRBJ2-6; D is perhaps TRBD1 (6 bases). Between the trimmed V and J ends, which lost 5 bases and 2 bases, there was a span of 13 bases. This CDR3 contains 16 residues. From germline, CDR1 is SGHTA and CDR2 FQGTGA. Written as DNA, the CDR3 is TGTGCCAGCAGCCCCCGAGGGGGTACTGGGGCCAACGTCCTGACTTTC. Its translation is CASSPRGGTGANVLTF.

This rearrangement joins TRBV7-8 to TRBJ1-6, with 9 bases aligning to TRBD1. Per germline, CDR1 SGHVS and CDR2 FQNEAQ. The CDR3 is 16 residues long. V dropped 5 bases and J dropped 6; count of bases not matched to a gene: 8. CDR3 bases: TGTGCCAGCAGCCCGCCGCTGACAGGGGGTAATTCACCCCTCCACTTT. Its protein is CASSPPLTGGNSPLHF.

V is TRBV5-1 and J is TRBJ2-2, with D hard to call. Germline V gene lookup returns CDR1 SGHRS and CDR2 YFSETQ. Trimming stripped 5 bases from V and 0 bases from J, with 17 bases between. The CDR3 consists of 17 residues. The CDR3 loop reads CASSHPGQSSNTGELFF. In DNA, the CDR3 is TGCGCCAGCAGTCATCCGGGTCAGAGTTCGAACACCGGGGAGCTGTTTTTT.

The V gene is TRBV5-1, the J gene TRBJ1-3; D remains unclear. CDR1 and CDR2 (germline): SGHRS, YFSETQ. The length of the CDR3 is 15 residues. Trimming left V 2 bases short and J 8 bases short, with 17 bases between. CDR3: CASSFEGRAMDTIYF. DNA of the CDR3: TGCGCCAGCAGCTTCGAAGGACGGGCGATGGACACCATATATTTT.

The CDR3 bases are TGCGCCAGCAGCACGGGACATGGAGAGACCCAGTACTTC. Its translation: CASSTGHGETQYF. This rearrangement joins TRBV5-1 to TRBJ2-5; a weak D match, TRBD1 (6 bases). V lost 4 bases and J lost 4, with 11 bases in between. Germline CDR1 reads SGHRS; CDR2 reads YFSETQ. CDR3 length equals 13 residues.

V is TRBV5-6 and J is TRBJ2-5; 7 bases agree with TRBD1. The CDR3 extends over 14 amino acids. The V and J ends lost 4 bases and 5 bases, in that order; junction bases with no gene match: 8. Germline CDR1 and CDR2: SGHDT and YYEEEE. CDR3 sequence (DNA): TGTGCCAGCAGCCACGACAGGGTATGGGAGACCCAGTACTTC. It encodes CASSHDRVWETQYF.

The CDR3 DNA reads as TGTGCCTGGAGTGTGACAGGAAGATGGACTGAAGCTTTCTTT. Amino acids: CAWSVTGRWTEAFF. This rearrangement joins TRBV30 to TRBJ1-1; a weak D match, TRBD1 (6 bases). The CDR3 spans 14 residues. V lost 0 bases, J lost 5 bases, and 13 bases lay in between. CDR1 and CDR2 from the germline V gene are GTSNPN and SVGIG (reference sequence).

The chain employs TRBV10-3 and TRBJ1-1; no clear D gene. CDR1 ENHRY and CDR2 SYGVKD come from the germline V gene. The CDR3 totals 11 residues. V dropped 10 bases and J dropped 7 bases, with 13 bases sitting between them. The CDR3 coding sequence is TGTGCCACCCTGGTCGAGGGTGAAGCTTTCTTT. Translated: CATLVEGEAFF.

The J gene is TRBJ2-7, the V gene TRBV6-5, with TRBD1 matching over 7 bases. V shed 0 bases, J shed 3 bases, and the junction held 5 bases outside the gene matches. Germline CDR1 MNHEY, CDR2 SVGAGI. This CDR3 spans 15 amino acids. The CDR3 coding sequence is TGTGCCAGCAGTTACTCTAGCACAGGGGACTACGAGCAGTACTTC. It yields the protein CASSYSSTGDYEQYF.

The V and J genes are TRBV30 and TRBJ2-7, with D possibly matching TRBD2 (5 bases). Trimming cost V 1 base and J 0 bases, with 10 bases left between them. The CDR3 loop spans 14 amino acids. From germline, CDR1 is GTSNPN and CDR2 SVGIG (reference sequence). For the CDR3, the DNA is TGTGCCTGGAGTGATGGGAGATACTCCTACGAGCAGTACTTC. It codes for CAWSDGRYSYEQYF. Filled out from reference TRBV30 and TRBJ2-7, the complete variable domain reads SQTIHQWPATLVQPVGSPLSLECTVEGTSNPNLYWYRQAAGRGLQLLFYSVGIGQISSEVPQNLSASRPQDRQFILSSKKLLLSDSGFYLCAWSDGRYSYEQYFGPGTRLTVT.

The chain joins TRBV5-1 to TRBJ1-2; 10 bases fit TRBD1. Germline V gene lookup returns CDR1 SGHRS and CDR2 YFSETQ. This CDR3 has 16 residues. After removal of 0 bases from V and 7 bases from J, the junction contained 9 bases not matched to a gene. CDR3 nucleotide sequence: TGCGCCAGCAGCTTGGTAAGGGACAGGGGTTCGAGTGGCTACACCTTC. It specifies CASSLVRDRGSSGYTF.

CDR3 region: CASSYSARDNEQFF. CDR3 in DNA: TGTGCCAGCAGTTACTCAGCCAGGGATAATGAGCAGTTCTTC. The rearrangement uses TRBV6-5 and TRBJ2-1, with D possibly matching TRBD1 (5 bases). V lost 0 bases and J lost 7, with 10 bases in between. This CDR3 has 14 residues. The germline V gene has CDR1 MNHEY and CDR2 SVGAGI.

This chain joins TRBV5-6 and TRBJ1-2; 9 bases fit TRBD1. The junction had 6 bases not matched to a gene; V was cut back by 4 bases and J by 8 bases. The V gene's germline CDR1 is SGHDT and CDR2 YYEEEE. The CDR3 spans 13 residues. CDR3 loop: CASSLGQGDGYTF. CDR3 coding DNA: TGTGCCAGCAGCCTGGGACAGGGAGACGGCTACACCTTC.

The J gene is TRBJ1-1, the V gene TRBV30, with D unresolved. Trimming stripped 1 base from V and 0 bases from J, with 6 bases between. The V gene's germline CDR1 is GTSNPN and CDR2 SVGIG (reference sequence). This CDR3 contains 13 residues. DNA of the CDR3: TGTGCCTGGAGTGAAGGGATGAACACTGAAGCTTTCTTT. The encoded protein is CAWSEGMNTEAFF.

This clone turned up a few times. The chain recombines TRBV19 with TRBJ1-2, with D unclear. V was trimmed by 5 bases and J by 8 bases, leaving 9 bases between them. Germline assignment: CDR1 LNHDA and CDR2 SQIVND (reference sequence). This CDR3 contains 11 residues. The CDR3, as DNA: TGTGCCAGTAGTTTCAGCCTCGGCTACACCTTC. This translates into CASSFSLGYTF.

The chain joins TRBV5-1 to TRBJ2-7; 7 nucleotides agree with TRBD1. Trimming took 3 bases from V and 2 from J; bases not matched to a gene: 8. This CDR3 has 15 amino acids. CDR1 is SGHRS and CDR2 is YFSETQ in the germline V gene. CDR3 residues: CASSSHTGAAYEQYF. CDR3 sequence (DNA): TGCGCCAGCAGCTCCCATACAGGGGCTGCCTACGAGCAGTACTTC.

In DNA, the CDR3 is TGTGCCAGCAGCGGGGACCGAAGCTCTGGGGCCAACGTCCTGACTTTC. This encodes CASSGDRSSGANVLTF. The chain has TRBV7-8 and TRBJ2-6; D tentatively reads TRBD1 or TRBD2 (5 bases each). With 5 bases removed from V and 0 bases from J, the gap between germline ends came to 11 bases. CDR1 is SGHVS, CDR2 FQNEAQ, per germline. The CDR3 runs to 16 residues.

V and J are TRBV29-1 and TRBJ1-2, with 9 bases matching TRBD1. V lost 7 bases, J lost 7 bases, and 10 bases stayed unmatched. The length of the CDR3 is 13 residues. Germline V lookup: CDR1 SQVTM, CDR2 ANQGSEA. CDR3 in DNA: TGCAGCGACGGAAGACAGGGGGGTTCTGGCTACACCTTC. It yields the protein CSDGRQGGSGYTF.

A single count supports this clone. The chain combines TRBV29-1 with TRBJ1-1; D not certain. Trimming pared 0 bases from V and 6 bases from J, leaving 11 bases between. This CDR3 is 13 amino acids long. Germline-derived CDR1 and CDR2 are SQVTM and ANQGSEA. The DNA of the CDR3 is TGCAGCGTTGAAGATGTACAAACCGCTGAAGCTTTCTTT. Translated: CSVEDVQTAEAFF.

The rearrangement uses TRBV5-1 and TRBJ1-2, with TRBD1 matching over 7 bases. CDR1 is SGHRS, CDR2 YFSETQ, per germline. The CDR3 loop spans 15 amino acids. The V segment lost 0 bases and the J segment 7 bases; nucleotides outside the gene matches: 9. This CDR3 is CASSLGAGGISGYTF. The CDR3 nucleotides read TGCGCCAGCAGCTTGGGGGCAGGGGGAATAAGTGGCTACACCTTC.